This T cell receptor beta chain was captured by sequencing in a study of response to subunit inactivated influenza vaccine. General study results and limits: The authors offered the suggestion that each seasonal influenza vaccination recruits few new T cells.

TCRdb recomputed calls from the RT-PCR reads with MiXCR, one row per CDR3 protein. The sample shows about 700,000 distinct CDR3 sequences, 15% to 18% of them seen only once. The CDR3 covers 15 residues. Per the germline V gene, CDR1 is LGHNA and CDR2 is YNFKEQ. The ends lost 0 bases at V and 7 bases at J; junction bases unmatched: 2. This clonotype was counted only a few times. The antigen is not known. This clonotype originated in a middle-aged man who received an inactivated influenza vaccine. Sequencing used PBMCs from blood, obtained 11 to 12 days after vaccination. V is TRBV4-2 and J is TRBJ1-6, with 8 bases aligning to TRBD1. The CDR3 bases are TGTGCCAGCAGCCAAGAGACAGGGGAAAATTCACCCCTCCACTTT. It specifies CASSQETGENSPLHF.